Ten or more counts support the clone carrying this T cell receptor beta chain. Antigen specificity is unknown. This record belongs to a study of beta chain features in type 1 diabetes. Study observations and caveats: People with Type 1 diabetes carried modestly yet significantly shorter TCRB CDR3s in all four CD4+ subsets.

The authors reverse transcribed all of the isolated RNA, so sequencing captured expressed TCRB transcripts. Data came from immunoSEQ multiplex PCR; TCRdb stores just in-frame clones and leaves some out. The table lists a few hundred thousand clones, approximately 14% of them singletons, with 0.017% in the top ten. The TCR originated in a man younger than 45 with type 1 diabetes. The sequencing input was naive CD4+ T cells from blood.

In nucleotides, the CDR3 is TGCAGCGTCGCGCCAGGCAGCACAGATACGCAGTATTTT. It translates to CSVAPGSTDTQYF. The chain carries TRBV29-1 and TRBJ2-3; D ambiguous. Germline CDR1 reads SQVTM; CDR2 reads ANQGSEA. The CDR3 sequence is 13 residues long. V lost 6 bases to trimming and J lost 0 bases, with 10 bases between them.